This passage covers 21 T cell receptor beta chains from one sample sequenced in a study of identical twins. Via MiXCR, TCRdb re-called the 5' RACE reads, giving one row per CDR3 protein. The repertoire includes some 710,000 distinct CDR3 sequences, around 6% of them detected once, and 1.5% to 2% sits in the top ten. The sample was naive T cells sorted from blood. The receptors originated from a man between 18 and 35 years old in good health.

This rearrangement joins TRBV28 to TRBJ2-3, with D possibly TRBD2 on 6 matching bases. Trimming took off 4 bases at V and 6 bases at J, with 20 bases between the two ends. Germline loops: CDR1 MDHEN, CDR2 SYDVKM. The CDR3 runs 16 residues. CDR3 region: CASSSPGETRADTQYF. The CDR3 DNA sequence: TGTGCCAGCAGTTCCCCGGGGGAAACCCGCGCTGATACGCAGTATTTT.

The chain combines TRBV12-3 or TRBV12-4 with TRBJ1-1, with D perhaps matching TRBD1 (5 bases). CDR3 length equals 17 residues. Trimming stripped 3 bases from V and 3 bases from J, with 20 bases between. The CDR3 loop is CASSFLLGPLPDTEAFF. In DNA, the CDR3 is TGTGCCAGCAGTTTTCTGCTGGGACCTCTACCCGACACTGAAGCTTTCTTT.

This clonotype appeared many times. The chain has TRBV7-2 and TRBJ2-1; 11 bases fit TRBD2. The CDR3 sequence is 14 residues long. Trimming cost V 1 base and J 10 bases; bases outside gene matches: 3. CDR1 and CDR2 (germline): SGHTA, FQGNSA. CDR3 sequence (DNA): TGTGCCAGCAGCTTAGATAGGACTAGCGGGGAGCAGTTCTTC. This encodes CASSLDRTSGEQFF.

This clonotype occurred many times. The chain has TRBV6-2 or TRBV6-3 and TRBJ2-1, with D tentatively TRBD2 (6 bases). Per the germline V gene, CDR1 is MNHEY and CDR2 is SVGEGT. Trimming cost V 3 bases and J 4 bases, with 10 bases left between them. The CDR3 sequence is 14 residues long. The CDR3 reads CASSYSGLYNEQFF. DNA for the CDR3: TGTGCCAGCAGTTATTCTGGACTATACAATGAGCAGTTCTTC.

This clonotype was counted between two and nine times. V usage is TRBV30 and J usage is TRBJ1-3; D uncertain. Deletions cut 0 bases from V and 0 bases from J, with 6 bases between. The CDR3 contains 14 residues. Germline loops: CDR1 GTSNPN, CDR2 SVGIG (reference sequence). This CDR3 is CAWSVPHSGNTIYF. In DNA form, the CDR3 reads TGTGCCTGGAGTGTTCCCCACTCTGGAAACACCATATATTTT.

The table lists this clonotype with many counts. V gene TRBV5-1 combines with J gene TRBJ2-1; D gene unclear. The V and J ends lost 0 bases and 4 bases respectively, with 14 bases between them. CDR1 SGHRS and CDR2 YFSETQ come from the germline V gene. The CDR3 contains 16 residues. CDR3 in amino acids: CASSLAALPVYNEQFF. The CDR3, as DNA: TGCGCCAGCAGCTTGGCCGCACTCCCCGTTTACAATGAGCAGTTCTTC.

In this sample, this clonotype turned up a few times. The chain is built from TRBV19 and TRBJ2-1; 9 nucleotides align to TRBD1. CDR1 and CDR2 (germline): LNHDA, SQIVND (reference sequence). Trimming cost V 5 bases and J 9 bases; bases outside gene matches: 11. This CDR3 spans 15 amino acids. CDR3 DNA: TGTGCCAGTAGTCCCACCGGGACAGGGTATCTTGAGCAGTTCTTC. Its protein product is CASSPTGTGYLEQFF.

This clonotype was found a few times. In nucleotides, the CDR3 is TGTGCCAGCAGCTTAGTTACTCTTAACACCGGGGAGCTGTTTTTT. This encodes CASSLVTLNTGELFF. This rearrangement joins TRBV7-2 to TRBJ2-2; D gene ambiguous. Germline CDR1 and CDR2: SGHTA and FQGNSA. Trimming shortened V by 1 base and J by 2 bases, and 8 bases separated the two germline ends. The CDR3 runs to 15 residues.

Concerning this clonotype: A read error is possible here, since a much larger clone lies one base away. The chain employs TRBV12-3 or TRBV12-4 and TRBJ2-3, with TRBD2 matching 9 bases. Germline trimming cut 1 base from V and 2 bases from J; bases unmatched to any gene: 7. This CDR3 has 17 amino acids. The CDR3 loop reads CASSLVELAGPTDTQYF. The CDR3 nucleotides are TGTGCCAGCAGTTTAGTGGAACTAGCGGGCCCCACAGATACGCAGTATTTT.

This clonotype has a count of ten or more. V is TRBV11-2 and J is TRBJ1-4, with a weak D call TRBD1 (5 bases). Germline loops: CDR1 SGHAT, CDR2 FQNNGV. This CDR3 has 15 residues. V shed 6 bases and J shed 2 bases, with 13 bases lying between them. This CDR3 reads CASRSPGRTNEKLFF. The CDR3 bases are TGTGCCAGCAGATCTCCGGGACGGACTAATGAAAAACTGTTTTTT.

The CDR3 DNA sequence: TGTGCCAGCAGCCCACAGGGGGCCTCGAACACCGGGGAGCTGTTTTTT. This sequence encodes CASSPQGASNTGELFF. The chain uses TRBV5-5 and TRBJ2-2, with 9 positions matching TRBD1. The CDR3 loop spans 16 amino acids. Germline loops: CDR1 SGHKS, CDR2 YYEKEE (reference sequence). The trim removed 4 bases at V and 0 bases at J, leaving 4 bases unmatched.

This clonotype turned up a few times. The chain has TRBV7-2 and TRBJ2-3; no firm D call. Looked up from germline, CDR1 is SGHTA and CDR2 is FQGNSA. Trimming removed 1 base from V and 1 base from J, with 15 bases in between. CDR3 size: 17 residues. CDR3: CASSLGPPPKRTDTQYF. Written as DNA, the CDR3 is TGTGCCAGCAGCTTAGGACCACCCCCTAAGCGCACAGATACGCAGTATTTT.

This clonotype was observed a handful of times. The J gene is TRBJ1-5, the V gene TRBV27; D ambiguous. V was shortened by 2 bases and J by 0 bases, with 11 bases between the two germline ends. The CDR3 has 16 amino acids. Germline lookup yields CDR1 MNHEY and CDR2 SMNVEV (reference sequence). The CDR3 nucleotides are TGTGCCAGCAGTTTAAAAGGCGGATATAGCAATCAGCCCCAGCATTTT. Protein: CASSLKGGYSNQPQHF.

This clonotype was seen a few times. The V and J genes are TRBV28 and TRBJ1-4; the D is unclear. The CDR3 runs 15 residues. The V and J ends lost 9 bases and 10 bases respectively, with 24 bases between them. Germline assignment: CDR1 MDHEN and CDR2 SYDVKM. The CDR3 nucleotides are TGTGCCAGTGCCGAGGGTAAAGGTACCTTTGGAAAACTGTTTTTT. Translation: CASAEGKGTFGKLFF.

This clonotype was counted many times. V usage is TRBV24-1 and J usage is TRBJ2-1, with 9 bases fitting TRBD2. Germline V gene data show CDR1 as KGHDR and CDR2 as SFDVKD. The CDR3 spans 17 residues. V lost 3 bases and J lost 6; bases outside the gene matches: 11. DNA of the CDR3: TGTGCCACCAGTGATCCGCGGGGTAGCGGGAGACTCAATGAGCAGTTCTTC. This encodes CATSDPRGSGRLNEQFF.

At least ten counts were recorded for this clonotype. The J gene is TRBJ1-6, the V gene TRBV7-8, with D uncertain. The germline gives CDR1 SGHVS, CDR2 FQNEAQ. The CDR3 is 16 residues long. V gave up 1 base and J gave up 9 bases, with 16 bases separating them. CDR3 in amino acids: CASSLDQARARSPLHF. The CDR3, as DNA: TGTGCCAGCAGCTTAGATCAGGCACGGGCCCGTTCACCCCTCCACTTT.

This clonotype appeared many times. The gene calls are TRBV10-2 and TRBJ2-7, with a tentative D call TRBD1 (6 bases). This CDR3 contains 14 residues. Trimming shortened V by 7 bases and J by 2 bases, and 15 bases separated the two germline ends. Germline V gives CDR1 WSHSY, CDR2 SAAADI. DNA of the CDR3: TGCGCCAGCAAATCGACAGGAGGCACCTACGAGCAGTACGTC. Its translation: CASKSTGGTYEQYV.

This clonotype appeared many times. The chain links TRBV12-3 or TRBV12-4 to TRBJ1-2; D is unclear. The CDR3 runs to 14 residues. The V gene lost 3 bases and the J gene lost 4 bases, with 12 bases spanning the gap. The CDR3 DNA reads TGTGCCAGCAGTTTCGCCGGCACTTCCTATGGCTACACCTTC. Protein product: CASSFAGTSYGYTF.

This clonotype was seen many times. The chain combines TRBV20-1 with TRBJ1-2; 7 positions agree with TRBD1. V lost 2 bases to trimming and J lost 1 base; unmatched junction nucleotides: 7. From germline, CDR1 is DFQATT and CDR2 SNEGSKA (reference sequence). This CDR3 contains 15 residues. The CDR3 DNA sequence: TGCAGTGCTAGATTGAGGGACAGAATTAACTATGGCTACACCTTC. It yields the protein CSARLRDRINYGYTF.

Points on this clonotype: Being one base from a much bigger clone, this may be a read error. V usage is TRBV20-1 and J usage is TRBJ2-3; 8 bases align to TRBD2. Germline trimming cut 6 bases from V and 7 bases from J; bases unmatched to any gene: 12. The CDR3 contains 14 residues. Germline-derived CDR1 and CDR2 are DFQATT and SNEGSKA (reference sequence). The CDR3 nucleotides are TGCAGTGCCCCGGGACTAGAGAGGGGAAATACGCAGTATTTT. Its translation is CSAPGLERGNTQYF.

This clonotype was recorded many times. V gene TRBV24-1 combines with J gene TRBJ1-1; TRBD1 might be the D (5 bases). Trimming pared 9 bases from V and 7 bases from J, leaving 11 bases between. Looked up from germline, CDR1 is KGHDR and CDR2 is SFDVKD. The CDR3 loop spans 11 amino acids. The CDR3 sequence is CATPGTHEAFF. The CDR3 region has the DNA TGTGCCACCCCTGGGACTCATGAAGCTTTCTTT.